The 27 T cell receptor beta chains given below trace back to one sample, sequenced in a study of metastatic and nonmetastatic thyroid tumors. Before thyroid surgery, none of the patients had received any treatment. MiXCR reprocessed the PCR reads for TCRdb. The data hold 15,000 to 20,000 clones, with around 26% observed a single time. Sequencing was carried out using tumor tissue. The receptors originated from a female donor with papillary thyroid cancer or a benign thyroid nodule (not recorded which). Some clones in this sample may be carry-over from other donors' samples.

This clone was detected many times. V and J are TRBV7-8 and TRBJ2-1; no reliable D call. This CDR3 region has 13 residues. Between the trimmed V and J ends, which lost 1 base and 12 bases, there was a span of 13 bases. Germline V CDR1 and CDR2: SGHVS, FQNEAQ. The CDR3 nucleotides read TGTGCCAGCAGCTTAGGGTCCCAACCCCCGCAGTTCTTC. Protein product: CASSLGSQPPQFF.

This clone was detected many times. The CDR3 region is CSARPGGPTGELFF. CDR3 coding DNA: TGCAGTGCCCGCCCCGGAGGGCCAACCGGGGAGCTGTTTTTT. The chain employs TRBV20-1 and TRBJ2-2, with a possible D match to TRBD2 (6 bases). The CDR3 length is 14 residues. Germline lookup yields CDR1 DFQATT and CDR2 SNEGSKA (reference sequence). With 6 bases removed from V and 5 bases from J, the gap between germline ends came to 16 bases.

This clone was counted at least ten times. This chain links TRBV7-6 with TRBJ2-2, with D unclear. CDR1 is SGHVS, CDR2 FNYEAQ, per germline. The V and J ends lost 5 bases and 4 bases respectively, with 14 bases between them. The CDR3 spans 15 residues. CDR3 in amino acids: CASSDNPDGTGELFF. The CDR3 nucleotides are TGTGCCAGCAGCGACAACCCGGATGGCACCGGGGAGCTGTTTTTT.

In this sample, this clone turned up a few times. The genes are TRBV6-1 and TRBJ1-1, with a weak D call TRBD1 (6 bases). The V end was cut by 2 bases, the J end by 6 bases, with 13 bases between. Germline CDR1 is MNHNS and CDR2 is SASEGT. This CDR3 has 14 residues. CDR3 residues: CASSETWGAAEAFF. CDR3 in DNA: TGTGCCAGCAGTGAAACCTGGGGGGCCGCTGAAGCTTTCTTT.

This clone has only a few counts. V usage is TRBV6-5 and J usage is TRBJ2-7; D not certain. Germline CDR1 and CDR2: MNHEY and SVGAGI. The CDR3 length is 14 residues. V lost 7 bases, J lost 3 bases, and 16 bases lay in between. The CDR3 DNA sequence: TGTGCCAGCACTTTCGGTGGGGATATCTACGAGCAGTACTTC. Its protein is CASTFGGDIYEQYF.

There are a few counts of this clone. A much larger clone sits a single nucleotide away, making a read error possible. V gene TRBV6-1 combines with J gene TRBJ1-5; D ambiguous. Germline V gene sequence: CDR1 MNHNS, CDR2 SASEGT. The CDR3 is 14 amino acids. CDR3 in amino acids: CASSTSLSNQLQHF. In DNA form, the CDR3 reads TGTGCCAGCAGCACTAGCTTGAGCAATCAGCTCCAGCATTTT.

DNA for the CDR3: TGTGCCAGCAGCTTCGCAAGGGGCTACGAGCAGTACTTC. Translation gives CASSFARGYEQYF. V usage is TRBV11-3 and J usage is TRBJ2-7; D is possibly TRBD1 (5 bases). Trimming cost V 3 bases and J 3 bases, with 9 bases left between them. Per germline, CDR1 SGHNT and CDR2 YENEEA. The CDR3 totals 13 residues.

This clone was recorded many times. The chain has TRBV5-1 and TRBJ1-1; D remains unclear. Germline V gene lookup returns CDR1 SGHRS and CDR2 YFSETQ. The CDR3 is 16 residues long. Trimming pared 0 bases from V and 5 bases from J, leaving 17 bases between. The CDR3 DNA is TGCGCCAGCAGCTTGGAGCAGATGGTTAGAACGACTGAAGCTTTCTTT. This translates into CASSLEQMVRTTEAFF.

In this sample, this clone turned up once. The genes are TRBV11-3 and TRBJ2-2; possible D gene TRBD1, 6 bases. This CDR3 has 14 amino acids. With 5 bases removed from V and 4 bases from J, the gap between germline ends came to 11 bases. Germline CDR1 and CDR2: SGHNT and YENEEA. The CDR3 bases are TGTGCCAGCAGCACCCAGGACAGCACCGGGGAGCTGTTTTTT. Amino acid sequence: CASSTQDSTGELFF.

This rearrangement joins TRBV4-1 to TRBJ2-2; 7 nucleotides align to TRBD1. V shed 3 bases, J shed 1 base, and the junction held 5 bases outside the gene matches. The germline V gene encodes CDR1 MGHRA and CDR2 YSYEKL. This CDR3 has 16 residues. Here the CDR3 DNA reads TGCGCCAGCAGCCATATGACAGGGCGGAACACCGGGGAGCTGTTTTTT. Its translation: CASSHMTGRNTGELFF.

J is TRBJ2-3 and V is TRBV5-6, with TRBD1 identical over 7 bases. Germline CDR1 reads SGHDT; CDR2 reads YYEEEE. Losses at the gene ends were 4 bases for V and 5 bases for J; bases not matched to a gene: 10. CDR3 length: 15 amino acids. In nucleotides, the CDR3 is TGTGCCAGCAGCATCGCCTGGGACAGAGAAGATACGCAGTATTTT. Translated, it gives CASSIAWDREDTQYF.

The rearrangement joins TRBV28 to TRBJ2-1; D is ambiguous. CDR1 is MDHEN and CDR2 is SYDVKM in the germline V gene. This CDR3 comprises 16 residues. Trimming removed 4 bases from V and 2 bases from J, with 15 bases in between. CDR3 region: CASSYEDSQPYNEQFF. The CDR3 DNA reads TGTGCCAGCAGTTACGAAGACTCCCAGCCCTACAATGAGCAGTTCTTC.

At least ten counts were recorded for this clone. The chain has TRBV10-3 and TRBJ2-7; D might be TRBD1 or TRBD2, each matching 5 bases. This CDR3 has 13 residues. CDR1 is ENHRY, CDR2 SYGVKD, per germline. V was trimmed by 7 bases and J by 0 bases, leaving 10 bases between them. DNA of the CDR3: TGTGCCATCAACGATGGGGGCTCCTACGAGCAGTACTTC. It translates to CAINDGGSYEQYF.

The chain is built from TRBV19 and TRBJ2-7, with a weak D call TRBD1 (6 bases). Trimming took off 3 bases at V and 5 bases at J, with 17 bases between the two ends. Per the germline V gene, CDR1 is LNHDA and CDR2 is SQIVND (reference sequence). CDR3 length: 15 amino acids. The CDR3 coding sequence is TGTGCCAGTAGTATTGGGGCAGGGGAAATGGACGAGCAGTACTTC. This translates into CASSIGAGEMDEQYF.

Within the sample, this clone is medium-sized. The CDR3 protein is CASRLTGTSFLEQFF. CDR3 sequence (DNA): TGTGCCAGCAGGCTAACAGGGACTTCATTTCTGGAGCAGTTCTTC. The chain recombines TRBV27 with TRBJ2-1; D may correspond to TRBD1 or TRBD2 (6 bases each). This CDR3 has 15 residues. The ends were cut back, 6 bases at V and 10 bases at J, with 22 bases in the middle. CDR1 is MNHEY and CDR2 is SMNVEV in the germline V gene (reference sequence).

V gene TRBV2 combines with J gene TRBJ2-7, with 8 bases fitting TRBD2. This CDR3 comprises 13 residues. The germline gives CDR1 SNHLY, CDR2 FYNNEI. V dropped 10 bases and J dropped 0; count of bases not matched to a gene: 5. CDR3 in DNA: TGTGCCACCAAGGGACTAGGCTCCTACGAGCAGTACTTC. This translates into CATKGLGSYEQYF.

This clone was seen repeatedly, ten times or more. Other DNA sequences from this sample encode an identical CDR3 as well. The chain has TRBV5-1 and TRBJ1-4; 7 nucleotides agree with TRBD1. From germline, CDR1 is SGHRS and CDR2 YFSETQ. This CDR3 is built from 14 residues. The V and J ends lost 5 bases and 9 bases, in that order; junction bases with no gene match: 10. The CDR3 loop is CASSTGERFQKLFF. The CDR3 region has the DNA TGCGCCAGCAGTACAGGGGAGAGGTTTCAAAAACTGTTTTTT.

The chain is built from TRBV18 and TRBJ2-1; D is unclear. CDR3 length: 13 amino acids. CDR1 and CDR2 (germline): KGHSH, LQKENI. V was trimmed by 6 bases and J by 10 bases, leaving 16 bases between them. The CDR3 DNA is TGTGCCAGCTCCCCCTTGAAGGCTGGGGAGCAGTTCTTC. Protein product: CASSPLKAGEQFF.

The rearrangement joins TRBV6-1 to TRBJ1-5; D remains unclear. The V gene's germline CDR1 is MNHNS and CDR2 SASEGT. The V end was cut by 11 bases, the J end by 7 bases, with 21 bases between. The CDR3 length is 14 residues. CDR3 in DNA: TGTGCCGCCAGCACTACCGGGTTTGGGCAGCCCCAGCATTTT. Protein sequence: CAASTTGFGQPQHF.

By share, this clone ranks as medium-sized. CDR3 in DNA: TGTGCCAGCAGCCAGAAGGAGGCTGGGGCCAACGTCCTGACTTTC. The encoded protein is CASSQKEAGANVLTF. The V and J genes are TRBV14 and TRBJ2-6; D possibly corresponds to TRBD2 (5 bases). Germline lookup yields CDR1 SGHDN and CDR2 FVKESK. This CDR3 spans 15 amino acids. Trimming shortened V by 3 bases and J by 2 bases, and 8 bases separated the two germline ends.

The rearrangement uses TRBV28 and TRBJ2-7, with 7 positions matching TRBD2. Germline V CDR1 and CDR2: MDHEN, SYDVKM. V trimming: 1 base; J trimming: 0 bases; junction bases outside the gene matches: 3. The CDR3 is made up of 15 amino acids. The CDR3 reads CASSLYGGSSYEQYF. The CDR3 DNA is TGTGCCAGCAGTTTATACGGGGGGAGCTCCTACGAGCAGTACTTC.

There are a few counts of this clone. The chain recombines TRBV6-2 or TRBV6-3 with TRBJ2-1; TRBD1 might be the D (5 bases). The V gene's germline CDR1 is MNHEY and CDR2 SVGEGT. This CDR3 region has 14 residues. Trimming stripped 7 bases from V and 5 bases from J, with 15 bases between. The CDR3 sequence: CASTHLGRDNEQFF. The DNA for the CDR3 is TGTGCCAGCACCCACCTGGGGCGCGACAATGAGCAGTTCTTC.

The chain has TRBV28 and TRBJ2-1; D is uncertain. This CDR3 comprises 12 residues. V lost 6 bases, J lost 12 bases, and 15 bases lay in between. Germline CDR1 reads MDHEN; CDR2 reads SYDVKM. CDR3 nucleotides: TGTGCCAGCAGGACCGGAACCAGTGCGCAGTTCTTC. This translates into CASRTGTSAQFF.

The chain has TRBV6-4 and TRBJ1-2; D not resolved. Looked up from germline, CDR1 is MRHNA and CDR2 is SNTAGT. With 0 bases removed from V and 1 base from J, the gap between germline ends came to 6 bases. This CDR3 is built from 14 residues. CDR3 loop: CASSDSGNNYGYTF. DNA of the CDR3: TGTGCCAGCAGTGACTCGGGCAATAACTATGGCTACACCTTC.

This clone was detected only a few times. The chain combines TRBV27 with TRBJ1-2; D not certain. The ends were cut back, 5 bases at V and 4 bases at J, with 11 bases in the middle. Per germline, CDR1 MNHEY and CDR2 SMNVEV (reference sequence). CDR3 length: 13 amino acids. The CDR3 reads CASSPFQAYGYTF. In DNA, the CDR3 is TGTGCCAGCAGTCCCTTCCAGGCCTATGGCTACACCTTC.

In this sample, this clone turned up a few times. In nucleotides, the CDR3 is TGTGCCAGCACTCCGGAGCTAAGTCCAGATACGCAGTATTTT. Residues: CASTPELSPDTQYF. The chain couples TRBV12-3 or TRBV12-4 to TRBJ2-3; D is unclear. The length of the CDR3 is 14 residues. Trimming stripped 7 bases from V and 4 bases from J, with 15 bases between.

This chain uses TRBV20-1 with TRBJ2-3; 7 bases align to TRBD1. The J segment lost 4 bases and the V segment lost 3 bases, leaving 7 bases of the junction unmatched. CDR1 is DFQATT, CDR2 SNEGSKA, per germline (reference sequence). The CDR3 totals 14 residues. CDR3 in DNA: TGCAGTGCTAGTTGGCGGCAGGGGGCAGATACGCAGTATTTT. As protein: CSASWRQGADTQYF.